The 20 T cell receptor beta chains listed next were all sequenced from one sample in a study of blood T cell repertoires in COVID-19. The method was immunoSEQ multiplex PCR; TCRdb's version includes in-frame clones alone and lacks a portion of them. There are tens of thousands of clones in the sample; roughly 80% occur only once, and about 20% lies in the top ten. Sequencing input: peripheral blood. The receptors originated from a woman of 80 years or more with acute or convalescent COVID-19.

The genes are TRBV3-1 (or the pseudogene TRBV3-2) and TRBJ2-1, with 7 bases identical to TRBD1. Germline CDR1 and CDR2: LGHDT and YNNKEL (reference sequence). CDR3 length: 15 residues. Germline trimming cut 2 bases from V and 4 bases from J; bases unmatched to any gene: 5. CDR3 residues: CASSQPAGGYNEQFF. The CDR3 nucleotides are TGTGCCAGCAGCCAACCTGCAGGGGGTTACAATGAGCAGTTCTTC.

This clone was seen only a few times. V usage is TRBV5-4 and J usage is TRBJ2-5; D is undetermined. Between the trimmed V and J ends, which lost 0 bases and 2 bases, there was a span of 14 bases. The CDR3 loop spans 16 amino acids. The germline V gene encodes CDR1 SGHNT and CDR2 YYREEE (reference sequence). The CDR3, as DNA: TGTGCCAGCAGCTTGGTACCGGCGGCACTACAAGAGACCCAGTACTTC. Its protein product is CASSLVPAALQETQYF.

V gene TRBV24-1 combines with J gene TRBJ1-2; no definite D call. The CDR3 is made up of 12 amino acids. Germline V CDR1 and CDR2: KGHDR, SFDVKD. V was trimmed by 4 bases and J by 3 bases, leaving 5 bases between them. CDR3 sequence: CATSEADYGYTF. CDR3 in DNA: TGTGCCACCAGTGAGGCGGACTATGGCTACACCTTC.

Only a few counts were recorded for this clone. This chain joins TRBV19 and TRBJ2-5, with 7 bases that match TRBD1. From germline, CDR1 is LNHDA and CDR2 SQIVND (reference sequence). The CDR3 runs to 14 residues. V trimming: 6 bases; J trimming: 6 bases; junction bases outside the gene matches: 10. As DNA, the CDR3 is TGTGCCAGTAGCTCACAGGGGACCGTTAAGACCCAGTACTTC. Its translation is CASSSQGTVKTQYF. The full variable domain, its missing parts supplied by reference TRBV19 and TRBJ2-5, is DGGITQSPKYLFRKEGQNVTLSCEQNLNHDAMYWYRQDPGQGLRLIYYSQIVNDFQKGDIAEGYSVSREKKESFPLTVTSAQKNPTAFYLCASSSQGTVKTQYFGPGTRLLVL.

The chain recombines TRBV5-8 with TRBJ1-1; D perhaps matches TRBD1 (6 bases). This CDR3 comprises 15 residues. In germline, CDR1 is SGHTS, CDR2 YDEGEE. The V gene lost 0 bases and the J gene lost 2 bases, with 11 bases spanning the gap. The CDR3 DNA sequence: TGTGCCAGCAGCTTGGGAACAGGGCGAAACACTGAAGCTTTCTTT. Translated, it gives CASSLGTGRNTEAFF. The full variable domain, rest sourced from reference TRBV5-8 and TRBJ1-1, is EAGVTQSPTHLIKTRGQQATLRCSPISGHTSVYWYQQALGLGLQFLLWYDEGEERNRGNFPPRFSGRQFPNYSSELNVNALELEDSALYLCASSLGTGRNTEAFFGQGTRLTVV.

The chain combines TRBV7-7 with TRBJ2-5; D is uncertain. The V end was cut by 1 base, the J end by 4 bases, with 4 bases between. Germline CDR1 reads SSHAT; CDR2 reads FNYEAQ (reference sequence). This CDR3 comprises 12 residues. CDR3 nucleotide sequence: TGTGCCAGCAGCTTAGTCGGAGAGACCCAGTACTTC. It encodes CASSLVGETQYF.

This clone occurred a few times. The rearrangement uses TRBV15 and TRBJ1-4; D possibly corresponds to TRBD1 (5 bases). CDR3 length equals 15 residues. V lost 3 bases, J lost 5 bases, and 13 bases lay in between. CDR1 is LNHNV and CDR2 is YYDKDF in the germline V gene (reference sequence). CDR3 region: CATSRRGGANEKLFF. Written as DNA, the CDR3 is TGTGCCACCAGCAGGCGCGGGGGAGCCAATGAAAAACTGTTTTTT.

The J gene is TRBJ1-1, the V gene TRBV6-2 or TRBV6-3; 7 bases line up with TRBD1. CDR1 MNHEY and CDR2 SVGEGT come from the germline V gene. CDR3 length equals 14 residues. With V trimmed by 5 bases and J by 5 bases, 8 bases remained unmatched. The CDR3 here is CASSVSEGATEAFF. The CDR3 coding sequence is TGTGCCAGCAGTGTCAGTGAGGGGGCGACTGAAGCTTTCTTT.

The rearrangement links TRBV7-8 to TRBJ2-3; 10 nucleotides match TRBD2. V lost 6 bases to trimming and J lost 0 bases; unmatched junction nucleotides: 12. The CDR3 has 18 amino acids. In germline, CDR1 is SGHVS, CDR2 FQNEAQ. This chain's CDR3 is CASRGWTSGILSTDTQYF. The CDR3 DNA sequence: TGTGCCAGCAGGGGATGGACTAGCGGAATCCTCAGCACAGATACGCAGTATTTT.

The chain recombines TRBV6-1 with TRBJ2-1, with a weak D call TRBD1 (5 bases). Germline V gene data show CDR1 as MNHNS and CDR2 as SASEGT. The CDR3 spans 16 residues. The V gene lost 3 bases and the J gene lost 7 bases, with 19 bases spanning the gap. The CDR3 here is CASSDQGGPVGNEQFF. DNA for the CDR3: TGTGCCAGCAGTGACCAGGGCGGACCCGTTGGGAATGAGCAGTTCTTC.

J is TRBJ2-2 and V is TRBV19, with TRBD1 identical over 9 bases. This CDR3 is built from 16 residues. Germline CDR1 LNHDA, CDR2 SQIVND (reference sequence). V gave up 4 bases and J gave up 1 base; unmatched junction bases: 4. The CDR3 DNA sequence: TGTGCCAGTAGTACCAGGGGACAGGGGAACACCGGGGAGCTGTTTTTT. Amino acids: CASSTRGQGNTGELFF.

V usage is TRBV5-1 and J usage is TRBJ2-3, with TRBD2 matching over 7 bases. Losses at the gene ends were 7 bases for V and 2 bases for J; bases not matched to a gene: 4. CDR1 is SGHRS, CDR2 YFSETQ, per germline. The CDR3 is 13 amino acids. The CDR3 sequence is CASGRENTDTQYF. The CDR3 bases are TGCGCCAGCGGGCGGGAGAACACAGATACGCAGTATTTT.

This sequence joins TRBV30 and TRBJ1-2, with D unresolved. V lost 0 bases to trimming and J lost 4 bases, with 9 bases between them. There are 13 residues in the CDR3. Germline-derived CDR1 and CDR2 are GTSNPN and SVGIG (reference sequence). CDR3 nucleotide sequence: TGTGCCTGGAGTGTATTAAGCGGCTATGGCTACACCTTC. Translation gives CAWSVLSGYGYTF.

The rearrangement links TRBV11-2 to TRBJ2-7, with 7 bases aligning to TRBD2. J lost 2 bases, V lost 5 bases, and 9 bases had no gene match. The CDR3 contains 15 residues. Germline CDR1 is SGHAT and CDR2 is FQNNGV. CDR3 in DNA: TGTGCCAGCAGCCCCGTTGGGGGAGGGACCTACGAGCAGTACTTC. Translated, it gives CASSPVGGGTYEQYF. The whole variable domain, filled in from reference TRBV11-2 and TRBJ2-7, reads EAGVAQSPRYKIIEKRQSVAFWCNPISGHATLYWYQQILGQGPKLLIQFQNNGVVDDSQLPKDRFSAERLKGVDSTLKIQPAKLEDSAVYLCASSPVGGGTYEQYFGPGTRLTVT.

This clone was seen a handful of times. V gene TRBV11-2 combines with J gene TRBJ1-5, with 10 bases matching TRBD1. Germline CDR1 is SGHAT and CDR2 is FQNNGV. The ends lost 1 base at V and 6 bases at J; junction bases unmatched: 0. The CDR3 has 14 amino acids. The CDR3 bases are TGTGCCAGCAGCTTAGGGGACAGGGGTCAGCCCCAGCATTTT. It yields the protein CASSLGDRGQPQHF.

Points on this clone: One end of the junction is discordant with germline, which a read error may explain. The J gene is TRBJ2-1, the V gene TRBV7-7; 8 bases are shared with TRBD2. Germline V gives CDR1 SSHAT, CDR2 FNYEAQ (reference sequence). The CDR3 spans 15 residues. As DNA, the CDR3 is TGTGCTAGCAGCTCTCGGGGGGGACTAGGCAATGAGCAGTTCTTC. Its protein is CASSSRGGLGNEQFF. Full variable domain (rest looked up from reference TRBV7-7 and TRBJ2-1): GAGVSQSPRYKVTKRGQDVTLRCDPISSHATLYWYQQALGQGPEFLTYFNYEAQPDKSGLPSDRFSAERPEGSISTLTIQRTEQRDSAMYRCASSSRGGLGNEQFFGPGTRLTVL.

V usage is TRBV6-1 and J usage is TRBJ1-5, with 11 positions matching TRBD1. V lost 6 bases, J lost 6 bases, and 7 bases stayed unmatched. The CDR3 runs 15 residues. Germline CDR1 reads MNHNS; CDR2 reads SASEGT. CDR3 protein: CASSDGQGAGQPQHF. The CDR3 nucleotides read TGTGCCAGCAGCGACGGACAGGGGGCGGGTCAGCCCCAGCATTTT.

This clone was counted a single time. The rearrangement uses TRBV29-1 and TRBJ2-1; 8 bases line up with TRBD2. With V trimmed by 3 bases and J by 9 bases, 16 bases remained unmatched. The germline CDR1 and CDR2 sequences are SQVTM and ANQGSEA. The CDR3 consists of 16 residues. The CDR3 spells CSVEPHGSGRGGEQFF. The CDR3 region has the DNA TGCAGCGTTGAGCCGCATGGGAGCGGGAGAGGCGGTGAGCAGTTCTTC.

The sample holds one count of this clone. The rearrangement joins TRBV7-6 to TRBJ1-6, with 9 positions matching TRBD1. With 1 base clipped from V and 8 bases from J, the junction kept 12 bases outside the gene matches. Germline V gene data show CDR1 as SGHVS and CDR2 as FNYEAQ. This CDR3 is 18 amino acids long. CDR3 residues: CASSLVAGQGSMYSPLHF. In DNA form, the CDR3 reads TGTGCCAGCAGCTTAGTTGCGGGACAGGGATCCATGTATTCACCCCTCCACTTT.

This rearrangement joins TRBV5-1 to TRBJ2-7; 8 bases align to TRBD2. The CDR3 sequence is 14 residues long. CDR1 is SGHRS and CDR2 is YFSETQ in the germline V gene. The V gene end was trimmed by 4 bases and the J gene end by 3 bases; junction bases not matched to a gene: 6. CDR3 bases: TGCGCCAGCAGCGGCGGAGCGGGAGTCTACGAGCAGTACTTC. Its protein is CASSGGAGVYEQYF. Variable domain in full (rest from reference TRBV5-1 and TRBJ2-7): KAGVTQTPRYLIKTRGQQVTLSCSPISGHRSVSWYQQTPGQGLQFLFEYFSETQRNKGNFPGRFSGRQFSNSRSEMNVSTLELGDSALYLCASSGGAGVYEQYFGPGTRLTVT.